The 9 T cell receptor beta chains listed next were all sequenced from one sample in a study of PD-1 blockade in classical Hodgkin lymphoma. The patients all showed relapse after autologous stem cell transplantation, while their brentuximab vedotin exposure varied. Data came from immunoSEQ multiplex PCR; TCRdb stores just in-frame clones and leaves some out. The sample yields 95,000 to 120,000 clones, roughly 87% seen once. Sample: peripheral blood mononuclear cells (PBMCs), taken before the second cycle of nivolumab. The receptors shown here come from a human donor with classical Hodgkin lymphoma.

The genes are TRBV2 and TRBJ1-1; D is perhaps TRBD1 (5 bases). The CDR3 length is 13 residues. Trimming shortened V by 7 bases and J by 1 base, and 10 bases separated the two germline ends. Germline V CDR1 and CDR2: SNHLY, FYNNEI. CDR3 nucleotide sequence: TGTGCCAGCATCAGGGAAACGAACACTGAAGCTTTCTTT. Its translation: CASIRETNTEAFF.

The chain has TRBV5-6 and TRBJ2-7; unclear D gene. Germline loops: CDR1 SGHDT, CDR2 YYEEEE. This CDR3 is built from 13 residues. The germline V and J ends were trimmed by 1 base and 9 bases, with 14 bases remaining between them. The CDR3 bases are TGTGCCAGCAGCTTGTCGACACCTCCGAGGCAGTACTTC. Translating it yields CASSLSTPPRQYF.

This chain links TRBV5-1 with TRBJ2-5, with TRBD2 matching over 8 bases. The germline CDR1 and CDR2 sequences are SGHRS and YFSETQ. The junction had 6 bases not matched to a gene; V was cut back by 2 bases and J by 3 bases. The CDR3 length is 15 residues. Written as DNA, the CDR3 is TGCGCCAGCAGCTTCAGGCCGGGACTAGAAGAGACCCAGTACTTC. Its translation is CASSFRPGLEETQYF.

The CDR3 sequence is CASSLGSRGSDNEQFF. CDR3 sequence (DNA): TGCGCCAGCAGCTTGGGGAGTAGGGGGAGCGACAATGAGCAGTTCTTC. This rearrangement joins TRBV5-1 to TRBJ2-1; D is possibly TRBD1 (6 bases). The ends were cut back, 0 bases at V and 5 bases at J, with 15 bases in the middle. Germline-derived CDR1 and CDR2 are SGHRS and YFSETQ. The CDR3 sequence is 16 residues long.

This CDR3 is CASSLAGRTEAFF. In DNA form, the CDR3 reads TGTGCCAGCAGCTTAGCCGGACGGACTGAAGCTTTCTTT. The chain has TRBV11-1 and TRBJ1-1; D not certain. This CDR3 spans 13 amino acids. In germline, CDR1 is SGHAT, CDR2 FQDESV (reference sequence). V lost 0 bases, J lost 5 bases, and 7 bases lay in between.

This chain links TRBV7-2 with TRBJ2-1; 9 bases match TRBD1. The CDR3 spans 15 residues. The trim removed 1 base at V and 7 bases at J, leaving 5 bases unmatched. Per the germline V gene, CDR1 is SGHTA and CDR2 is FQGNSA. CDR3 sequence: CASSLVGTGRNEQFF. CDR3 DNA sequence: TGTGCCAGCAGCTTAGTAGGGACAGGGAGGAATGAGCAGTTCTTC.

V usage is TRBV25-1 and J usage is TRBJ2-1, with D perhaps TRBD1 or TRBD2 (6 bases each). This CDR3 is 14 amino acids long. V lost 7 bases to trimming and J lost 2 bases, with 12 bases between them. Germline CDR1 reads MGHDK; CDR2 reads SYGVNS. CDR3 region: CASTKGGTYNEQFF. The CDR3 coding sequence is TGTGCCAGCACTAAGGGGGGAACCTACAATGAGCAGTTCTTC.

This clone was observed a few times. The V call is TRBV7-9, the J call TRBJ1-2; the D gene is possibly TRBD1 (5 bases). Germline-derived CDR1 and CDR2 are SEHNR and FQNEAQ (reference sequence). Deletions cut 5 bases from V and 2 bases from J, with 15 bases between. The CDR3 loop spans 15 amino acids. The CDR3 loop is CASSPTGGGNYGYTF. In nucleotides, the CDR3 is TGTGCCAGCAGCCCCACCGGGGGGGGAAACTATGGCTACACCTTC.

This clone was counted ten times or more. V is TRBV7-2 and J is TRBJ2-2; unclear D gene. The CDR3 loop spans 13 amino acids. Trimming took 1 base from V and 7 from J, leaving 7 bases between them. In germline, CDR1 is SGHTA, CDR2 FQGNSA. The CDR3 DNA sequence: TGTGCCAGCAGCTTAGGTCCGTTCGGGGAGCTGTTTTTT. Translation gives CASSLGPFGELFF.